The 13 T cell receptor beta chains below come from one sample, sequenced in a study of CD8+CD57+ T cells in acquired aplastic anemia. It was genomic DNA that served as the template for profiling TCR beta VDJ and CDR3. MiXCR, run by TCRdb on the reads, gives a single entry per CDR3 protein. The repertoire consists of about 110,000 distinct CDR3 sequences, with around 50% occurring once and the leading ten covering roughly 34%. Sample: sorted CD4+, CD8+, or CD8+CD57+ T cells (not recorded which) from PBMCs. The receptors stem from a human donor in good health, serving as a control.

This chain joins TRBV2 and TRBJ2-1; the D call may be TRBD1 or TRBD2 (6 bases each). CDR3 length: 15 amino acids. V lost 2 bases, J lost 9 bases, and 17 bases lay in between. The germline CDR1 and CDR2 sequences are SNHLY and FYNNEI. The chain's CDR3 is CASSELRGDKGEQFF. The CDR3 bases are TGTGCCAGCAGTGAATTGAGGGGGGATAAAGGTGAGCAGTTCTTC.

The sample holds a few counts of this clonotype. CDR3: CASSRSGGKYNEQFF. The CDR3 DNA is TGTGCCAGCAGCCGTAGCGGGGGGAAATACAATGAGCAGTTCTTC. This chain uses TRBV12-3 or TRBV12-4 with TRBJ2-1; 10 bases map to TRBD2. Losses at the gene ends were 6 bases for V and 4 bases for J; bases not matched to a gene: 6. The length of the CDR3 is 15 residues.

The rearrangement joins TRBV29-1 to TRBJ2-1; D is unresolved. V was cut by 1 base and J by 12 bases, with 10 bases left in between. The CDR3 has 11 residues. The germline V gene has CDR1 SQVTM and CDR2 ANQGSEA. The DNA of the CDR3 is TGCAGCGTTGAAGGCCCCAAGGGGCAGTTCTTC. It specifies CSVEGPKGQFF.

The chain joins TRBV10-2 to TRBJ1-1; D uncertain. Germline loops: CDR1 WSHSY, CDR2 SAAADI. V was pared by 0 bases and J by 3 bases, with 5 bases between. This CDR3 comprises 13 residues. CDR3 coding DNA: TGCGCCAGCAGTGAGTCGAGATACACTGAAGCTTTCTTT. Its protein is CASSESRYTEAFF.

This clonotype was seen a few times. The J gene is TRBJ1-5, the V gene TRBV15; TRBD1 might be the D (5 bases). CDR1 LNHNV and CDR2 YYDKDF come from the germline V gene (reference sequence). This CDR3 comprises 16 residues. V lost 1 base to trimming and J lost 0 bases, with 10 bases between them. CDR3 nucleotides: TGTGCCACCAGCAGAGCGGGGGTTTATAGCAATCAGCCCCAGCATTTT. Amino acids: CATSRAGVYSNQPQHF.

Ten or more counts support this clonotype. V usage is TRBV20-1 and J usage is TRBJ2-5, with 7 positions matching TRBD1. V dropped 6 bases and J dropped 4; count of bases not matched to a gene: 8. The CDR3 totals 13 residues. Germline V gene sequence: CDR1 DFQATT, CDR2 SNEGSKA (reference sequence). Written as DNA, the CDR3 is TGCAGTGCCAGGGGTGCAGGGGGAGAGACCCAGTACTTC. Translated: CSARGAGGETQYF.

The V and J genes are TRBV6-1 and TRBJ2-7; 7 bases align to TRBD2. The length of the CDR3 is 13 residues. V gave up 4 bases and J gave up 6 bases; unmatched junction bases: 6. Germline loops: CDR1 MNHNS, CDR2 SASEGT. The CDR3 protein is CASSAGGPGEQYF. The CDR3 DNA reads TGTGCCAGCAGTGCGGGGGGTCCGGGCGAGCAGTACTTC.

The chain links TRBV29-1 to TRBJ2-7; TRBD1 agrees at 8 bases. Trimming took 7 bases from V and 3 from J; bases not matched to a gene: 2. Germline CDR1 is SQVTM and CDR2 is ANQGSEA. CDR3 length: 11 residues. The CDR3: CSGGQGYEQYF. Written as DNA, the CDR3 is TGCAGCGGCGGACAGGGCTACGAGCAGTACTTC.

This sequence joins TRBV19 and TRBJ2-7; 9 bases match TRBD1. Germline-derived CDR1 and CDR2 are LNHDA and SQIVND (reference sequence). The trim removed 7 bases at V and 4 bases at J, leaving 5 bases unmatched. The CDR3 contains 13 residues. CDR3 protein: CASMGQGTYEQYF. Written as DNA, the CDR3 is TGTGCCAGTATGGGACAGGGAACGTACGAGCAGTACTTC.

With respect to this clonotype: The junction shows a germline mismatch at one end, possibly a read error. This chain joins TRBV29-1 and TRBJ1-1, with 9 nucleotides matching TRBD1. Germline V gives CDR1 SQVTM, CDR2 ANQGSEA. This CDR3 has 13 residues. CDR3 sequence: CSVEKDRGTVAFF. The CDR3 coding sequence is TGCAGCGTTGAAAAGGACAGGGGAACTGTAGCTTTCTTT.

This clonotype was detected many times. This chain uses TRBV20-1 with TRBJ1-6, with no clear D. The CDR3 spans 16 residues. Germline CDR1 DFQATT, CDR2 SNEGSKA (reference sequence). V was cut by 6 bases and J by 0 bases, with 15 bases left in between. CDR3 DNA sequence: TGCAGTGCCCTCCGGGGTCCAAGCTCCTATAATTCACCCCTCCACTTT. It yields the protein CSALRGPSSYNSPLHF.

This clonotype was seen ten or more times. The chain combines TRBV10-3 with TRBJ1-3; D not resolved. Trimming cost V 0 bases and J 3 bases, with 9 bases left between them. Germline lookup yields CDR1 ENHRY and CDR2 SYGVKD. This CDR3 contains 15 residues. The CDR3 reads CAISESGRGGNTIYF. The CDR3 nucleotides are TGTGCCATCAGTGAGTCGGGAAGAGGTGGAAACACCATATATTTT.

The gene calls are TRBV25-1 and TRBJ1-6; unclear D gene. Trimming left V 9 bases short and J 5 bases short, with 8 bases between. This CDR3 region has 12 residues. Germline CDR1 MGHDK, CDR2 SYGVNS. The CDR3 DNA is TGTGCCAGGGGCAGAGATAATTCACCCCTCCACTTT. Translation: CARGRDNSPLHF.